This TCR beta chain stems from a study of cytomegalovirus exposure and HLA in healthy donors. Findings and limits, study-wide: Upon later analysis, HLA-associated TCR beta chains proved more clonally expanded than other, equally common chains. Later on, a genetic analysis was performed. It linked a missense variant in DCLRE1C with V- and J-gene trimming of TCR beta. Cytomegalovirus association was assigned to about 150 TCR beta chains.

Primers for the PCR totalled 60 Vbeta and 13 Jbeta. The assay was immunoSEQ multiplex PCR, and TCRdb's table has in-frame clones only and misses some. Of about 190,000 clones listed, roughly 84% are singletons. Germline V gives CDR1 MNHEY, CDR2 SVGAGI. The V end was cut by 3 bases, the J end by 2 bases, with 7 bases between. This CDR3 contains 13 residues. On this clone: The antigen is unknown.

Sample: PBMCs. The source is a boy aged 2 to 9 in good health and CMV-seronegative. V and J are TRBV6-5 and TRBJ2-5; a weak D match, TRBD1 (5 bases). The CDR3 is CASSYAGQETQYF. CDR3 nucleotides: TGTGCCAGCAGTTATGCAGGGCAAGAGACCCAGTACTTC.